Each of the 5 T cell receptor beta chains below was sequenced from the same sample in a study of early T cells in non-severe SARS-CoV-2 infection. TCRdb used MiXCR to reprocess the 5' RACE reads, holding one entry per CDR3 protein. The repertoire holds fewer than 65,000 distinct CDR3 sequences, with around 5.7% as singletons. Here the sequenced sample was whole blood, taken at baseline. The source is an adult who was a healthcare worker with PCR-confirmed SARS-CoV-2 infection or an uninfected control (not recorded which).

The sample holds a few counts of this clonotype. In DNA, the CDR3 is TGTGCCAGCTCTAACCCGGCGGGGGAGGACACCGGGGAGCTGTTTTTT. As protein: CASSNPAGEDTGELFF. The chain employs TRBV6-6 and TRBJ2-2; TRBD2 matches 7 bases. V dropped 8 bases and J dropped 3; count of bases not matched to a gene: 12. The CDR3 consists of 16 residues. Germline CDR1 reads MNHNY; CDR2 reads SVGAGI (reference sequence).

There are many counts of this clonotype. The V gene is TRBV5-4, the J gene TRBJ1-5; the D is unclear. The V end lost 4 bases, the J end lost 0 bases, and 5 bases lay between the germline ends. CDR3 length: 13 amino acids. CDR1 SGHNT and CDR2 YYREEE come from the germline V gene (reference sequence). The CDR3 sequence: CASSRDSNQPQHF. In DNA form, the CDR3 reads TGTGCCAGCAGCCGGGATAGCAATCAGCCCCAGCATTTT. The variable domain in full, with the rest retrieved from reference TRBV5-4 and TRBJ1-5, is ETGVTQSPTHLIKTRGQQVTLRCSSQSGHNTVSWYQQALGQGPQFIFQYYREEENGRGNFPPRFSGLQFPNYSSELNVNALELDDSALYLCASSRDSNQPQHFGDGTRLSIL.

This clonotype was seen ten or more times. V and J are TRBV5-4 and TRBJ1-2, with D possibly being TRBD1 (6 bases). This CDR3 is 14 amino acids long. Germline loops: CDR1 SGHNT, CDR2 YYREEE (reference sequence). Trimming took 0 bases from V and 2 from J, leaving 8 bases between them. This chain's CDR3 is CASSLDGTNYGYTF. CDR3 nucleotide sequence: TGTGCCAGCAGCTTGGACGGGACAAACTATGGCTACACCTTC.

This clonotype came up many times. The chain couples TRBV7-9 to TRBJ1-4, with 7 bases identical to TRBD1. V lost 5 bases and J lost 14; bases outside the gene matches: 20. Germline V lookup: CDR1 SEHNR, CDR2 FQNEAQ (reference sequence). The CDR3 runs to 16 residues. The CDR3 coding sequence is TGTGCCAGCAGCCTCAGTGGTGGACAGGCAGCATTAGTCCTGTTTTTT. Translated, it gives CASSLSGGQAALVLFF.

In this sample, this clonotype turned up many times. The V and J genes are TRBV6-5 and TRBJ1-2; no definite D call. Germline V gene lookup returns CDR1 MNHEY and CDR2 SVGAGI. V was pared by 2 bases and J by 4 bases, with 8 bases between. This CDR3 comprises 13 residues. CDR3 in amino acids: CASSYNPVYGYTF. CDR3 in DNA: TGTGCCAGCAGTTACAACCCCGTCTATGGCTACACCTTC.